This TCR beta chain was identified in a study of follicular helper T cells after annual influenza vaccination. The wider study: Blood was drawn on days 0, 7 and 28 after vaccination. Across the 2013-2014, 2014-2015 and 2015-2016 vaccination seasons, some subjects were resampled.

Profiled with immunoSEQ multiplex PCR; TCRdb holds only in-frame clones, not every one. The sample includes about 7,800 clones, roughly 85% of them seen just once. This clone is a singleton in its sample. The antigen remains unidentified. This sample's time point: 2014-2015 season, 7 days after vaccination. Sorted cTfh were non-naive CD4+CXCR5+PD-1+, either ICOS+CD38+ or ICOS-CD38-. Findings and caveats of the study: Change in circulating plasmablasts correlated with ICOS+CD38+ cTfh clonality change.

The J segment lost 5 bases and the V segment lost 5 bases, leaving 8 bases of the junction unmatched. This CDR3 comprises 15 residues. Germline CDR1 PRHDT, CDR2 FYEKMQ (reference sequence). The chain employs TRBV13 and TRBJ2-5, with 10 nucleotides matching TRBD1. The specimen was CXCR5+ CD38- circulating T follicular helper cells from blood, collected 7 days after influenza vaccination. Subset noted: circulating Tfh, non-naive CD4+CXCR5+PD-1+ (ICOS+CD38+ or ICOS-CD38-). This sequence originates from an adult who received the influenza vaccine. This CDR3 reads CASSPQGQGMETQYF. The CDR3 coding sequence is TGTGCCAGCAGCCCCCAGGGACAGGGGATGGAGACCCAGTACTTC.